This T cell receptor beta chain was observed in a study of T cell repertoires in cytomegalovirus infection. At the level of the study: Use of recently identified HLA-C-restricted and well-studied HLA-B-restricted CMV epitopes was part of the study.

Each CDR3 protein gets one entry after TCRdb re-called the reads with MiXCR. The sample has some 800,000 distinct CDR3 sequences, almost 30% seen once. Turning to this clonotype: Its antigen is still unknown.

The CDR3 is 13 residues long. Trimming removed 1 base at V and 7 bases at J, with 10 bases between. CDR1 is LGHNT, CDR2 FRNRAP, per germline. The starting material was cultured CD8+ T cells from PBMCs, obtained from culture after CMV antigen stimulation. The V gene is TRBV12-5, the J gene TRBJ1-1; no definite D call. This clonotype was sampled from a human donor in good health (CMV status not recorded). Some clones in this sample may be carry-over from other donors' samples. In nucleotides, the CDR3 is TGTGCTAGTGGTTTGGAAGGGAGGTATGAAGCTTTCTTT. Encoded protein: CASGLEGRYEAFF.